This T cell receptor beta chain comes out of a study of blood T cell repertoires in COVID-19. At the level of the study: Acute-phase and convalescent COVID-19 samples originated in the United States, Italy and Spain. From T cells, B-cell-depleted T cells, or PBMCs came the material, which was cDNA or gDNA.

In the study's own analysis: Amplification with reference gene primers provided the estimates of nucleated cell counts. Using immunoSEQ multiplex PCR, the repertoire was profiled, and TCRdb retains in-frame clones only, with some absent. From that table come the V and J calls and clone size; the DNA was used to work out D and trimming. The repertoire has more than 100,000 clones, 84% of them found once; the top ten carry around 12%. The CDR3 covers 16 residues. Trimming took 5 bases from V and 4 from J; bases not matched to a gene: 11. The germline gives CDR1 MNHEY, CDR2 SMNVEV (reference sequence). The chain recombines TRBV27 with TRBJ1-5; 7 positions match TRBD1. The specimen sequenced was peripheral blood. The receptor's source is a human donor in a cohort sampled during active COVID-19. The CDR3 coding sequence is TGTGCCAGCAGTCCGCGTTTGACAGGGAGGAATCAGCCCCAGCATTTT. Amino acid sequence: CASSPRLTGRNQPQHF.